These 27 T cell receptor beta chains originate from one sample sequenced in a study of control samples from healthy donors and cancer patients. Sequenced by immunoSEQ multiplex PCR; TCRdb stores in-frame clones only, minus some. The table lists fewer than 120,000 clones, around 89% of them singletons. Material for sequencing was PBMCs. Receptor source: a woman aged 60 to 75 with lung cancer.

The J gene is TRBJ1-1, the V gene TRBV5-1, with D unresolved. V was pared by 1 base and J by 4 bases, with 14 bases between. The CDR3 runs 15 residues. From germline, CDR1 is SGHRS and CDR2 YFSETQ. The CDR3 sequence is CASSLLGVEGTEAFF. As DNA, the CDR3 is TGCGCCAGCAGCTTGCTCGGGGTAGAGGGCACTGAAGCTTTCTTT.

The chain combines TRBV7-2 with TRBJ1-2; 7 bases are shared with TRBD1. This CDR3 region has 15 residues. The ends lost 2 bases at V and 4 bases at J; junction bases unmatched: 7. Germline-derived CDR1 and CDR2 are SGHTA and FQGNSA. This CDR3 reads CASSLPGQVPYGYTF. CDR3 coding DNA: TGTGCCAGCAGCTTACCCGGACAGGTCCCCTATGGCTACACCTTC.

The rearrangement joins TRBV5-4 to TRBJ1-1, with D uncertain. V shed 0 bases and J shed 3 bases, with 12 bases lying between them. Per germline, CDR1 SGHNT and CDR2 YYREEE (reference sequence). The CDR3 is 15 amino acids. The DNA for the CDR3 is TGTGCCAGCAGCTTGGTTGGCGACCCCTACACTGAAGCTTTCTTT. This sequence encodes CASSLVGDPYTEAFF.

To note about this clone: Compared with germline, one end of the junction differs, possibly owing to a read error. Here the CDR3 reads CSVARDNSGYTF. As DNA, the CDR3 is TGCAGCGTGGCTCGGGACAACTCTGGCTACACCTTC. This sequence joins TRBV29-1 and TRBJ1-2; TRBD1 might be the D (6 bases). The CDR3 is made up of 12 amino acids. Germline CDR1 SQVTM, CDR2 ANQGSEA.

The rearrangement joins TRBV4-1 to TRBJ1-4; 7 bases line up with TRBD1. The J segment lost 7 bases and the V segment lost 2 bases, leaving 7 bases of the junction unmatched. The CDR3 is made up of 15 amino acids. Germline CDR1 MGHRA, CDR2 YSYEKL. CDR3 sequence (DNA): TGCGCCAGCAGCCAACACAGGGGAGGGGTTGAAAAACTGTTTTTT. Protein sequence: CASSQHRGGVEKLFF.

The chain recombines TRBV24-1 with TRBJ1-1; maybe TRBD1 (6 bases). The CDR3 has 15 amino acids. Germline assignment: CDR1 KGHDR and CDR2 SFDVKD. V dropped 5 bases and J dropped 5 bases, with 17 bases sitting between them. CDR3 amino acids: CATSGGGRDSTEAFF. For the CDR3, the DNA is TGTGCCACCAGTGGGGGGGGCAGGGACTCAACTGAAGCTTTCTTT.

The CDR3 coding sequence is TGTGCCAGCAGCCTTCTAGCGGGGGGATCGGAGACCCAGTACTTC. This codes for CASSLLAGGSETQYF. The gene calls are TRBV3-1 (or the pseudogene TRBV3-2) and TRBJ2-5; 11 nucleotides line up with TRBD2. This CDR3 has 15 residues. CDR1 LGHDT and CDR2 YNNKEL come from the germline V gene (reference sequence). V dropped 4 bases and J dropped 5; count of bases not matched to a gene: 6.

V gene TRBV11-3 combines with J gene TRBJ2-1; TRBD2 agrees at 9 bases. CDR1 SGHNT and CDR2 YENEEA come from the germline V gene. The CDR3 is 17 amino acids. V trimming: 5 bases; J trimming: 6 bases; junction bases outside the gene matches: 14. CDR3 nucleotide sequence: TGTGCCAGCAGCCCCGGGGGAGGCGGGAGGGCGGGCAATGAGCAGTTCTTC. It is translated as CASSPGGGGRAGNEQFF.

This clone was detected only once. The rearrangement joins TRBV2 to TRBJ2-1; 8 nucleotides align to TRBD2. After removal of 5 bases from V and 5 bases from J, the junction contained 11 bases not matched to a gene. The germline gives CDR1 SNHLY, CDR2 FYNNEI. CDR3 length equals 16 residues. The CDR3 region has the DNA TGTGCCAGCAGTCCCCTAGGGCGGGAGGTACACAATGAGCAGTTCTTC. Its protein product is CASSPLGREVHNEQFF.

The CDR3 loop reads CAWREVTGGRAEAFF. The CDR3 DNA is TGTGCCTGGAGGGAAGTGACAGGGGGCAGAGCTGAAGCTTTCTTT. The chain recombines TRBV30 with TRBJ1-1, with 10 bases lining up with TRBD1. V lost 3 bases, J lost 6 bases, and 10 bases stayed unmatched. Germline-derived CDR1 and CDR2 are GTSNPN and SVGIG (reference sequence). This CDR3 has 15 amino acids.

The gene calls are TRBV12-5 and TRBJ1-1; D possibly corresponds to TRBD1 (6 bases). The V gene's germline CDR1 is LGHNT and CDR2 FRNRAP. V lost 9 bases and J 0 bases, leaving 8 bases between the germline ends. The CDR3 has 12 amino acids. The chain's CDR3 is CASTGLNTEAFF. The CDR3 DNA sequence: TGTGCTAGCACAGGGCTGAACACTGAAGCTTTCTTT.

The gene calls are TRBV27 and TRBJ2-1; TRBD1 aligns across 9 bases. Germline trimming cut 6 bases from V and 7 bases from J; bases unmatched to any gene: 7. The length of the CDR3 is 14 residues. Germline V CDR1 and CDR2: MNHEY, SMNVEV (reference sequence). The CDR3 nucleotides read TGTGCCAGCAGCCTACAGGGGGCGAGGAATGAGCAGTTCTTC. Residues: CASSLQGARNEQFF.

J is TRBJ1-1 and V is TRBV27; 7 bases map to TRBD1. There are 16 residues in the CDR3. The germline V gene has CDR1 MNHEY and CDR2 SMNVEV (reference sequence). The trim removed 3 bases at V and 2 bases at J, leaving 9 bases unmatched. CDR3 DNA sequence: TGTGCCAGCAGTTTGGTTCCGGGACAGAGAAACACTGAAGCTTTCTTT. As protein: CASSLVPGQRNTEAFF.

The chain combines TRBV6-6 with TRBJ1-3; the D is unclear. Trimming removed 6 bases from V and 1 base from J, with 16 bases in between. Germline V CDR1 and CDR2: MNHNY, SVGAGI (reference sequence). The CDR3 loop spans 16 amino acids. The CDR3 loop reads CASSPGQARSGNTIYF. CDR3 sequence (DNA): TGTGCCAGCAGCCCTGGGCAGGCTCGGTCTGGAAACACCATATATTTT.

The V and J genes are TRBV10-3 and TRBJ2-3; D may be TRBD1 or TRBD2 (5 bases each). From germline, CDR1 is ENHRY and CDR2 SYGVKD. Deletions cut 10 bases from V and 0 bases from J, with 20 bases between. This CDR3 spans 16 amino acids. CDR3 sequence: CATLGQAGTSTDTQYF. The CDR3 region has the DNA TGTGCCACCCTGGGGCAGGCGGGCACTAGCACAGATACGCAGTATTTT.

The chain combines TRBV16 with TRBJ2-1; D unresolved. There are 13 residues in the CDR3. The germline CDR1 and CDR2 sequences are KGHSY and FQNENV. Trimming pared 4 bases from V and 7 bases from J, leaving 11 bases between. DNA for the CDR3: TGTGCCAGCAGCCCAATAAGGCAGAATGAGCAGTTCTTC. Residues: CASSPIRQNEQFF.

J is TRBJ2-1 and V is TRBV3-1 (or the pseudogene TRBV3-2); no clear D. The CDR3 spans 14 residues. Trimming shortened V by 2 bases and J by 4 bases, and 9 bases separated the two germline ends. Germline-derived CDR1 and CDR2 are LGHDT and YNNKEL (reference sequence). CDR3 residues: CASSQSPRYNEQFF. Here the CDR3 DNA reads TGTGCCAGCAGCCAAAGTCCCCGTTACAATGAGCAGTTCTTC.

This rearrangement joins TRBV6-8 to TRBJ1-1; D call uncertain. There are 13 residues in the CDR3. Germline assignment: CDR1 MNHGY and CDR2 SAAAGT. Between the trimmed V and J ends, which lost 6 bases and 1 base, there was a span of 9 bases. The DNA of the CDR3 is TGTGCCAGCAGGGATACATCGAACACTGAAGCTTTCTTT. Its translation is CASRDTSNTEAFF.

This chain uses TRBV19 with TRBJ2-7; D is undetermined. The germline gives CDR1 LNHDA, CDR2 SQIVND (reference sequence). The ends were cut back, 2 bases at V and 2 bases at J, with 7 bases in the middle. The CDR3 length is 13 residues. The CDR3 loop is CASSITRTYEQYF. Here the CDR3 DNA reads TGTGCCAGTAGTATAACGAGAACCTACGAGCAGTACTTC.

The chain uses TRBV4-2 and TRBJ2-2; D is undetermined. V lost 4 bases and J 5 bases, leaving 26 bases between the germline ends. Looked up from germline, CDR1 is LGHNA and CDR2 is YNFKEQ. The CDR3 extends over 19 amino acids. The CDR3 DNA reads TGTGCCAGCAGCCTCAGTCCTATAGGGCTAGGGTACGGTACCGGGGAGCTGTTTTTT. This codes for CASSLSPIGLGYGTGELFF.

The chain carries TRBV6-2 or TRBV6-3 and TRBJ1-5, with a tentative D call TRBD1 (5 bases). Trimming cost V 4 bases and J 4 bases, with 17 bases left between them. CDR1 is MNHEY, CDR2 SVGEGT, per germline. The CDR3 loop spans 16 amino acids. The CDR3, as DNA: TGTGCCAGCAGTTTAGGTCAGGGTTTTTTTAATCAGCCCCAGCATTTT. This sequence encodes CASSLGQGFFNQPQHF.

This clone was seen a handful of times. V is TRBV12-3 or TRBV12-4 and J is TRBJ2-2, with D unclear. The ends were cut back, 6 bases at V and 6 bases at J, with 11 bases in the middle. This CDR3 has 13 amino acids. Here the CDR3 reads CASRENQAGELFF. In DNA form, the CDR3 reads TGTGCCAGCAGGGAAAATCAGGCCGGGGAGCTGTTTTTT.

This clone came up once. This chain joins TRBV10-3 and TRBJ2-1; TRBD2 might be the D (5 bases). V lost 8 bases to trimming and J lost 0 bases, with 17 bases between them. The CDR3 sequence is 16 residues long. CDR1 and CDR2 from the germline V gene are ENHRY and SYGVKD. CDR3 sequence (DNA): TGTGCCATCCTGATATCTAGCAGCAGCTCCTACAATGAGCAGTTCTTC. This codes for CAILISSSSSYNEQFF.

The V and J genes are TRBV5-4 and TRBJ1-2; TRBD1 aligns across 9 bases. Germline CDR1 SGHNT, CDR2 YYREEE (reference sequence). V shed 3 bases, J shed 7 bases, and the junction held 7 bases outside the gene matches. There are 14 residues in the CDR3. The CDR3, as DNA: TGTGCCAGCAGCTGGGGACAGGGAAGCTTTGGCTACACCTTC. Translating it yields CASSWGQGSFGYTF.

The chain carries TRBV24-1 and TRBJ2-5; 9 positions match TRBD2. V was pared by 3 bases and J by 5 bases, with 6 bases of the junction left unmatched. The CDR3 is 15 residues long. The germline V gene encodes CDR1 KGHDR and CDR2 SFDVKD. In DNA, the CDR3 is TGTGCCACCAGTGATCCTAGCGGGGATAGGGAGACCCAGTACTTC. As protein: CATSDPSGDRETQYF.

V is TRBV7-9 and J is TRBJ1-4; TRBD1 might be the D (6 bases). The germline V gene encodes CDR1 SEHNR and CDR2 FQNEAQ (reference sequence). This CDR3 spans 14 amino acids. Trimming took 6 bases from V and 6 from J, leaving 14 bases between them. The DNA of the CDR3 is TGTGCCAGCAGGGCGAGGGGGGGATATGAAAAACTGTTTTTT. The encoded protein is CASRARGGYEKLFF.

In its sample, this clone was seen a few times. The gene calls are TRBV12-3 or TRBV12-4 and TRBJ2-1, with D tentatively TRBD2 (6 bases). The CDR3 has 12 residues. V lost 4 bases, J lost 9 bases, and 10 bases lay in between. The CDR3 here is CASSWTGSEQFF. The CDR3 coding sequence is TGTGCCAGCAGTTGGACCGGGAGTGAGCAGTTCTTC.